Listed below are T cell receptor beta chains from one sample, sequenced in a study of monozygotic twins with inflammatory bowel disease. For each CDR3 protein, TCRdb gives one entry from its re-call of the 5' RACE reads, without DNA. The sample totals over 350,000 distinct CDR3 sequences. Sequencing was performed on blood. The receptors originated from a human donor with ulcerative colitis or Crohn's disease, or a healthy co-twin of an affected twin (not recorded which). CDR3s include the opening cysteine and the closing phenylalanine or tryptophan.

cdr3_length j_call v_call cdr3_aa
14 TRBJ1-1 TRBV7-2 CASSSNTGGTEAFF
14 TRBJ1-2 TRBV19 CASSGRGSNYGYTF
12 TRBJ2-3 TRBV7-2 CASSLEVATQYF
16 TRBJ2-3 TRBV3-1 CASSPGGGLVPDTQYF
14 TRBJ2-7 TRBV5-1 CASSLEREYDEQYF
14 TRBJ1-2 TRBV5-1 CASSLYPAGPGYTF
14 TRBJ2-7 TRBV5-5 CASKRQGTSYEQYF
14 TRBJ2-3 TRBV9 CASSVQGSTDTQYF
11 TRBJ1-1 TRBV7-3 CASSAGTEAFF
16 TRBJ1-5 TRBV18 CASSPGSTYSNQPQHF
18 TRBJ2-4 TRBV20-1 CSARGGTSGGLAKNIQYF
16 TRBJ1-2 TRBV9 CASSVVGTGGMDGYTF
14 TRBJ1-2 TRBV18 CASSPRQERGGYTF
13 TRBJ2-7 TRBV3-1 CASSQDSLSEQYF
14 TRBJ1-1 TRBV19 CASSKGALNTEAFF
16 TRBJ2-1 TRBV5-1 CASSLGVGLDQNEQFF
16 TRBJ2-2 TRBV5-4 CASSWRLAGKAGELFF
16 TRBJ2-1 TRBV6-2/TRBV6-3 CASSSTLAGSYNEQFF
14 TRBJ2-2 TRBV4-2 CASSPRLLTGELFF
18 TRBJ1-5 TRBV4-1 CASSQQGYRGSSNQPQHF
15 TRBJ2-1 TRBV18 CASSPRAGGGNEQFF
14 TRBJ1-4 TRBV24-1 CATQEGRGNEKLFF
15 TRBJ2-5 TRBV20-1 CSAREEQLRGETQYF
17 TRBJ2-1 TRBV19 CASSMTSGGNSYNEQFF